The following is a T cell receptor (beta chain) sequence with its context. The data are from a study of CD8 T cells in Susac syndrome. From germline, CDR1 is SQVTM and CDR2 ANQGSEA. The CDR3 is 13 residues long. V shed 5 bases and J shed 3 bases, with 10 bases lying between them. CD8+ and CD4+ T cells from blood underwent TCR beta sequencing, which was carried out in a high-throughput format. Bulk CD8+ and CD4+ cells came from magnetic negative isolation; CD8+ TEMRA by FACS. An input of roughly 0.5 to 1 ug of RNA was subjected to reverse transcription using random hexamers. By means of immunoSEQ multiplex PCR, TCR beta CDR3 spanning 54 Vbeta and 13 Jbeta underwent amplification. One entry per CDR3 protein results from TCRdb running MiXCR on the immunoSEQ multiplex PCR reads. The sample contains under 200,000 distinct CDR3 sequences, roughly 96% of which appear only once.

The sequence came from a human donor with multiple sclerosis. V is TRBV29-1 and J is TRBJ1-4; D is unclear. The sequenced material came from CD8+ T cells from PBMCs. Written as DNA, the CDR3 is TGCAGCGTTAGCCAGGAACCTAATGAAAAACTGTTTTTT. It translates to CSVSQEPNEKLFF.